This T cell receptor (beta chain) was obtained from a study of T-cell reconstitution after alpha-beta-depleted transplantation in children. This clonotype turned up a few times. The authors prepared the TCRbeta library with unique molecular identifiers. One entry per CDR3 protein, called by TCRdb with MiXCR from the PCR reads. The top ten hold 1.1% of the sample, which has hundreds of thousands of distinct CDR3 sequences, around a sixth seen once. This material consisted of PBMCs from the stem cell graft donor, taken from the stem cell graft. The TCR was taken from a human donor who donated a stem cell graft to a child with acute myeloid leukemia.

The CDR3 region has the DNA TGTGCCAGCAGCTTTCACCTTTACGATACGCAGTATTTT. Encoded protein: CASSFHLYDTQYF. This sequence joins TRBV11-1 and TRBJ2-3, with unresolved D. The CDR3 consists of 13 residues. Trimming removed 3 bases at V and 6 bases at J, with 10 bases between. CDR1 and CDR2 (germline): SGHAT, FQDESV (reference sequence).